Following are 15 T cell receptor beta chains from one sample sequenced in a study of chemoradiotherapy in HPV16-positive cancers (dated 2022 in TCRdb). Libraries were built with the immunoSEQ multiplex PCR assay. Imported from immuneACCESS, the table was reduced by TCRdb to in-frame sequences with V and J called. These copies leave out some clones; in studies compared against another copy, an unresolved V gene accounts for under half, and the cause of the remainder is not known. The sample has some 30,000 clones on record, roughly 78% of them singletons. The ten largest clones capture around 4% of the sample. This specimen consisted of blood, obtained from a patient who underwent chemoradiotherapy. The receptors were sampled from a human donor with HPV-associated anogenital cancer.

The CDR3 loop reads CASSQESMGEQYF. CDR3 DNA: TGTGCCAGCAGCCAAGAGTCTATGGGGGAGCAGTACTTC. This chain links TRBV14 with TRBJ2-7; unclear D gene. The germline V gene has CDR1 SGHDN and CDR2 FVKESK. There are 13 residues in the CDR3. Trimming pared 0 bases from V and 7 bases from J, leaving 10 bases between.

The V gene is TRBV19, the J gene TRBJ1-2; D is perhaps TRBD1 (6 bases). Germline loops: CDR1 LNHDA, CDR2 SQIVND (reference sequence). The CDR3 sequence is 11 residues long. V lost 6 bases, J lost 5 bases, and 7 bases lay in between. CDR3 nucleotide sequence: TGTGCCAGTAGCGACAGGTATGGCTACACCTTC. Translation gives CASSDRYGYTF.

J is TRBJ2-1 and V is TRBV6-6, with D unclear. This CDR3 comprises 14 residues. The germline V gene encodes CDR1 MNHNY and CDR2 SVGAGI (reference sequence). Trimming cost V 0 bases and J 3 bases, with 6 bases left between them. CDR3 in DNA: TGTGCCAGCAGTTACTCGACCGACTACAATGAGCAGTTCTTC. Translated, it gives CASSYSTDYNEQFF.

The rearrangement links TRBV7-7 to TRBJ2-3, with D unclear. Per germline, CDR1 SSHAT and CDR2 FNYEAQ (reference sequence). The CDR3 covers 13 residues. The ends were cut back, 6 bases at V and 0 bases at J, with 7 bases in the middle. CDR3 residues: CASSFYSTDTQYF. CDR3 sequence (DNA): TGTGCCAGCAGTTTTTATAGCACAGATACGCAGTATTTT.

V and J are TRBV6-5 and TRBJ2-2; 10 bases line up with TRBD1. The CDR3 is 16 amino acids. Per germline, CDR1 MNHEY and CDR2 SVGAGI. V shed 2 bases and J 1 base; nucleotides not matched to a gene: 1. In nucleotides, the CDR3 is TGTGCCAGCAGTTACGGGACAGGGGTGAACACCGGGGAGCTGTTTTTT. Its protein is CASSYGTGVNTGELFF.

This sequence joins TRBV11-2 and TRBJ1-1; maybe TRBD1 (5 bases). This CDR3 is built from 15 residues. The germline V and J ends were trimmed by 3 bases and 3 bases, with 14 bases remaining between them. Germline assignment: CDR1 SGHAT and CDR2 FQNNGV. CDR3 coding DNA: TGTGCCAGCAGCTTGAGGCAGGGCGGGCACACTGAAGCTTTCTTT. Amino acid sequence: CASSLRQGGHTEAFF. Combining the CDR3 with reference TRBV11-2 and TRBJ1-1 gives the whole variable domain EAGVAQSPRYKIIEKRQSVAFWCNPISGHATLYWYQQILGQGPKLLIQFQNNGVVDDSQLPKDRFSAERLKGVDSTLKIQPAKLEDSAVYLCASSLRQGGHTEAFFGQGTRLTVV.

CDR3 in DNA: TGTGCCTGGAGAGCAGGGAAAGATTCACCCCTCCACTTT. The encoded protein is CAWRAGKDSPLHF. The chain has TRBV30 and TRBJ1-6, with D possibly TRBD1 on 5 matching bases. Germline CDR1 and CDR2: GTSNPN and SVGIG (reference sequence). This CDR3 has 13 residues. V lost 3 bases and J 8 bases, leaving 11 bases between the germline ends.

J is TRBJ2-4 and V is TRBV7-2; tentatively, D is TRBD2 (7 bases). V was cut by 0 bases and J by 7 bases, with 10 bases left in between. The CDR3 is 14 residues long. Germline V gives CDR1 SGHTA, CDR2 FQGNSA. CDR3 in amino acids: CASSLAGGRNIQYF. In DNA, the CDR3 is TGTGCCAGCAGCTTAGCGGGGGGGCGGAACATTCAGTACTTC.

The chain employs TRBV6-1 and TRBJ1-5, with D perhaps TRBD1 (6 bases). Trimming pared 3 bases from V and 2 bases from J, leaving 14 bases between. This CDR3 has 16 residues. Germline values: CDR1 MNHNS, CDR2 SASEGT. The CDR3 is CASSERGIVGNQPQHF. CDR3 coding DNA: TGTGCCAGCAGTGAGAGGGGGATCGTTGGCAATCAGCCCCAGCATTTT.

This chain joins TRBV13 and TRBJ2-7, with D maybe TRBD1 (6 bases). V lost 4 bases and J lost 0, with 10 bases in between. The CDR3 sequence is 14 residues long. In germline, CDR1 is PRHDT, CDR2 FYEKMQ (reference sequence). CDR3 sequence reads: CASSSTGRSYEQYF. DNA for the CDR3: TGTGCCAGCAGCTCGACAGGTCGCTCCTACGAGCAGTACTTC.

In its sample, this clone was seen a few times. The chain recombines TRBV7-9 with TRBJ1-5, with 7 bases lining up with TRBD1. This CDR3 comprises 14 residues. The V gene end was trimmed by 6 bases and the J gene end by 5 bases; junction bases not matched to a gene: 7. The germline V gene encodes CDR1 SEHNR and CDR2 FQNEAQ (reference sequence). CDR3 residues: CASRSGGTDQPQHF. The CDR3 nucleotides read TGTGCCAGCAGGTCAGGGGGGACGGATCAGCCCCAGCATTTT. The full variable domain, rest sourced from reference TRBV7-9 and TRBJ1-5, is DTGVSQNPRHKITKRGQNVTFRCDPISEHNRLYWYRQTLGQGPEFLTYFQNEAQLEKSRLLSDRFSAERPKGSFSTLEIQRTEQGDSAMYLCASRSGGTDQPQHFGDGTRLSIL.

The DNA of the CDR3 is TGTGCCAGCAGTCCTCCCGCGAGCTCCTACAATGAGCAGTTCTTC. This codes for CASSPPASSYNEQFF. V usage is TRBV6-5 and J usage is TRBJ2-1; D gene uncertain. The V gene's germline CDR1 is MNHEY and CDR2 SVGAGI. This CDR3 comprises 15 residues. V dropped 5 bases and J dropped 0 bases, with 11 bases sitting between them.

V gene TRBV18 combines with J gene TRBJ2-7; 9 nucleotides agree with TRBD1. CDR1 and CDR2 (germline): KGHSH, LQKENI. V lost 4 bases and J lost 3; bases outside the gene matches: 4. The CDR3 is made up of 14 amino acids. The CDR3 reads CASSHTTGGYEQYF. CDR3 sequence (DNA): TGTGCCAGCTCACACACGACAGGGGGCTACGAGCAGTACTTC.

CDR3: CASVLAGGPGETQYF. The CDR3 DNA reads TGTGCCAGCGTTTTAGCGGGGGGGCCGGGAGAGACCCAGTACTTC. The chain is built from TRBV6-6 and TRBJ2-5; the match to TRBD2 covers 11 bases. With 8 bases clipped from V and 4 bases from J, the junction kept 9 bases outside the gene matches. The germline V gene has CDR1 MNHNY and CDR2 SVGAGI (reference sequence). The CDR3 loop spans 15 amino acids.

The DNA for the CDR3 is TGTGCTAGTGGTCTTTCACGGGGGACGGCGACCTACGAGCAGTACTTC. The encoded protein is CASGLSRGTATYEQYF. The J gene is TRBJ2-7, the V gene TRBV12-5; TRBD2 is a possible D gene (6 bases). With 5 bases removed from V and 2 bases from J, the gap between germline ends came to 19 bases. Germline CDR1 and CDR2: LGHNT and FRNRAP. The CDR3 runs 16 residues.